The 24 T cell receptor beta chains reported below all come from one sample, sequenced in a study of identical twins. TCRdb re-derived calls from the 5' RACE reads in MiXCR, one entry per CDR3 protein. The sample gives approximately 140,000 distinct CDR3 sequences, around 3.5% of which show up once; 8% to 8.5% is in the top ten. Sequenced sample: memory T cells sorted from blood. The source of these receptors is a man aged 18 to 30 in good health.

At least ten counts were recorded for this clonotype. The chain is built from TRBV18 and TRBJ2-3; D is unclear. This CDR3 has 12 residues. CDR1 is KGHSH and CDR2 is LQKENI in the germline V gene. V lost 9 bases and J 6 bases, leaving 13 bases between the germline ends. CDR3 nucleotide sequence: TGTGCCAGTTCCGGGCCAGCCGATACGCAGTATTTT. This encodes CASSGPADTQYF.

The chain recombines TRBV4-2 with TRBJ1-3; D gene ambiguous. The CDR3 is 15 amino acids. V was cut by 2 bases and J by 8 bases, with 16 bases left in between. Germline CDR1 reads LGHNA; CDR2 reads YNFKEQ. The CDR3 is CASSQRPRNWDTIYF. Here the CDR3 DNA reads TGTGCCAGCAGCCAACGACCTCGTAACTGGGACACCATATATTTT.

Worth noting for this clonotype: Possible read error: a much larger clone is one base away. Since no conserved phenylalanine or tryptophan closes the CDR3, a read error is the likely cause. V usage is TRBV7-2 and J usage is TRBJ2-7, with 7 positions matching TRBD1. This CDR3 has 15 amino acids. V was pared by 4 bases and J by 5 bases, with 11 bases of the junction left unmatched. CDR1 and CDR2 from the germline V gene are SGHTA and FQGNSA. CDR3 protein: CASSYTGTESHEQYS. The CDR3 DNA reads as TGTGCCAGCAGCTATACCGGGACAGAGTCGCACGAGCAGTACTCC.

This clonotype was found many times. This chain joins TRBV11-3 and TRBJ2-1; 7 bases fit TRBD1. The CDR3 length is 16 residues. The germline CDR1 and CDR2 sequences are SGHNT and YENEEA. The trim removed 2 bases at V and 5 bases at J, leaving 9 bases unmatched. The chain's CDR3 is CASSLRTGTANNEQFF. The CDR3, as DNA: TGTGCCAGCAGCTTACGGACCGGGACAGCGAACAATGAGCAGTTCTTC.

This clonotype occurred many times. The CDR3 here is CASSLTGGITYEQYV. In DNA form, the CDR3 reads TGTGCCAGCAGCTTAACAGGGGGCATTACCTACGAGCAGTACGTC. The J gene is TRBJ2-7, the V gene TRBV7-9, with 9 bases fitting TRBD1. From germline, CDR1 is SEHNR and CDR2 FQNEAQ (reference sequence). The CDR3 is 15 amino acids. V trimming: 2 bases; J trimming: 2 bases; junction bases outside the gene matches: 4.

This clonotype came up many times. The CDR3: CAISEPTPNTGELFF. DNA for the CDR3: TGTGCCATCAGTGAGCCCACACCAAACACCGGGGAGCTGTTTTTT. The chain links TRBV10-3 to TRBJ2-2; D is uncertain. The germline V and J ends were trimmed by 2 bases and 2 bases, with 9 bases remaining between them. This CDR3 has 15 residues. CDR1 is ENHRY, CDR2 SYGVKD, per germline.

This clonotype has only a few counts. V gene TRBV20-1 combines with J gene TRBJ1-2, with 11 bases lining up with TRBD1. This CDR3 is built from 15 residues. The trim removed 0 bases at V and 4 bases at J, leaving 4 bases unmatched. Germline V gives CDR1 DFQATT, CDR2 SNEGSKA (reference sequence). CDR3: CSAREPGQGGYGYTF. The CDR3 DNA reads TGCAGTGCTAGAGAGCCGGGACAGGGGGGCTATGGCTACACCTTC.

In its sample, this clonotype was seen many times. This chain uses TRBV14 with TRBJ2-7; D gene uncertain. Trimming shortened V by 0 bases and J by 4 bases, and 4 bases separated the two germline ends. Germline assignment: CDR1 SGHDN and CDR2 FVKESK. The CDR3 has 12 amino acids. CDR3 amino acids: CASSQDLYEQYF. In DNA form, the CDR3 reads TGTGCCAGCAGCCAAGACCTGTACGAGCAGTACTTC.

This clonotype has at least ten counts. The chain has TRBV5-6 and TRBJ2-3, with 7 bases lining up with TRBD2. V dropped 1 base and J dropped 15; count of bases not matched to a gene: 14. Germline CDR1 is SGHDT and CDR2 is YYEEEE. CDR3 length: 14 amino acids. CDR3: CASSLFQAASGEYF. The DNA for the CDR3 is TGTGCCAGCAGCTTGTTTCAGGCGGCTAGCGGTGAATATTTT.

This clonotype was seen many times. The gene calls are TRBV24-1 and TRBJ2-1; no clear D gene. V dropped 6 bases and J dropped 9 bases, with 5 bases sitting between them. The length of the CDR3 is 10 residues. The germline V gene has CDR1 KGHDR and CDR2 SFDVKD. For the CDR3, the DNA is TGTGCCACCAGTAGTCTTGAGCAGTTCTTC. Protein: CATSSLEQFF.

Ten or more counts support this clonotype. This chain connects TRBV20-1 to TRBJ1-5; no reliable D call. Trimming shortened V by 6 bases and J by 0 bases, and 12 bases separated the two germline ends. The CDR3 runs to 14 residues. Germline values: CDR1 DFQATT, CDR2 SNEGSKA (reference sequence). The CDR3 bases are TGCAGTGCCAACTGGGGAGGTAGCAATCAGCCCCAGCATTTT. Its protein is CSANWGGSNQPQHF.

This clonotype was observed many times. The CDR3 region has the DNA TGCGCCAGCAGCTCCCCAGGGCCCGAGACCCAGTACTTC. This codes for CASSSPGPETQYF. J is TRBJ2-5 and V is TRBV5-1, with D possibly TRBD1 on 5 matching bases. The CDR3 contains 13 residues. Germline V gives CDR1 SGHRS, CDR2 YFSETQ. Trimming took 3 bases from V and 5 from J, leaving 11 bases between them.

In this sample, this clonotype turned up many times. The chain couples TRBV20-1 to TRBJ2-3; possible D gene TRBD2, 6 bases. Trimming took off 3 bases at V and 2 bases at J, with 12 bases between the two ends. The CDR3 is 14 residues long. Germline CDR1 is DFQATT and CDR2 is SNEGSKA (reference sequence). The CDR3 nucleotides are TGCAGTGCTAGCCTACTAGCTCTCACAGATACGCAGTATTTT. This encodes CSASLLALTDTQYF.

The sample holds many counts of this clonotype. J is TRBJ2-2 and V is TRBV24-1, with D unclear. The CDR3 has 13 amino acids. The ends were cut back, 5 bases at V and 8 bases at J, with 11 bases in the middle. Germline loops: CDR1 KGHDR, CDR2 SFDVKD. CDR3 protein: CATSGLVWGELFF. Here the CDR3 DNA reads TGTGCCACCAGTGGTCTCGTCTGGGGGGAGCTGTTTTTT.

This clonotype was counted ten times or more. The chain carries TRBV2 and TRBJ2-3, with D hard to call. V lost 4 bases and J 4 bases, leaving 9 bases between the germline ends. Germline loops: CDR1 SNHLY, CDR2 FYNNEI. The CDR3 covers 13 residues. CDR3: CASSVGSSDTQYF. Written as DNA, the CDR3 is TGTGCCAGCAGTGTCGGGTCTTCAGATACGCAGTATTTT.

This clonotype came up many times. V gene TRBV18 combines with J gene TRBJ2-2, with D uncertain. Trimming pared 4 bases from V and 1 base from J, leaving 7 bases between. Germline CDR1 KGHSH, CDR2 LQKENI. There are 14 residues in the CDR3. CDR3 protein: CASSQKENTGELFF. CDR3 DNA: TGTGCCAGCTCACAGAAGGAGAACACCGGGGAGCTGTTTTTT.

This clonotype was seen repeatedly, ten times or more. V and J are TRBV24-1 and TRBJ2-1, with D possibly called TRBD1 or TRBD2 (5 bases each). V was shortened by 4 bases and J by 4 bases, with 13 bases between the two germline ends. From germline, CDR1 is KGHDR and CDR2 SFDVKD. This CDR3 region has 15 residues. The CDR3 DNA is TGTGCCACCAGTGACTCCGGGACCGTTTACAATGAGCAGTTCTTC. Translating gives CATSDSGTVYNEQFF.

This clonotype occurred a few times. The chain recombines TRBV5-1 with TRBJ2-6; 8 bases agree with TRBD2. The germline V gene has CDR1 SGHRS and CDR2 YFSETQ. This CDR3 has 17 amino acids. The junction had 6 bases not matched to a gene; V was cut back by 4 bases and J by 0 bases. The CDR3 loop is CASSPRGGDSGANVLTF. The DNA of the CDR3 is TGCGCCAGCAGCCCCCGGGGGGGGGACTCTGGGGCCAACGTCCTGACTTTC.

This clonotype was observed many times. DNA for the CDR3: TGCAGTGCTACCCTTGCATTGAGGGCCCGGGTTGGTACAGATACGCAGTATTTT. Encoded protein: CSATLALRARVGTDTQYF. The chain recombines TRBV20-1 with TRBJ2-3; D might be TRBD2 (5 bases). CDR1 is DFQATT and CDR2 is SNEGSKA in the germline V gene (reference sequence). The CDR3 is made up of 18 amino acids. The V and J ends lost 4 bases and 3 bases respectively, with 26 bases between them.

This clonotype was observed at least ten times. Written as DNA, the CDR3 is TGTGCCAGCAGTCCGGGTACGGGAGGGAGGGGGCGGTTCTTC. Residues: CASSPGTGGRGRFF. The gene calls are TRBV7-2 and TRBJ2-1; possibly TRBD2 for D (8 bases). This CDR3 has 14 residues. From germline, CDR1 is SGHTA and CDR2 FQGNSA. Trimming shortened V by 6 bases and J by 15 bases, and 24 bases separated the two germline ends.

This chain uses TRBV28 with TRBJ1-5; D may be TRBD1 (5 bases). Germline V gene data show CDR1 as MDHEN and CDR2 as SYDVKM. V was shortened by 4 bases and J by 11 bases, with 18 bases between the two germline ends. This CDR3 comprises 14 residues. The CDR3: CASSSRGHVEAQHF. The CDR3, as DNA: TGTGCCAGCAGTTCGCGAGGACACGTTGAGGCCCAGCATTTT.

Many counts were recorded for this clonotype. A read error may account for a junction end that differs from germline. The chain employs TRBV5-1 and TRBJ2-3, with D unclear. This CDR3 is 13 amino acids long. CDR1 SGHRS and CDR2 YFSETQ come from the germline V gene. CDR3 protein: CASRLGRADTQYF. In nucleotides, the CDR3 is TGCGCCAGCAGGTTGGGTAGGGCAGATACGCAGTATTTT.

This clonotype has a count of ten or more. The V gene is TRBV20-1, the J gene TRBJ2-2; 12 nucleotides line up with TRBD2. The ends lost 6 bases at V and 4 bases at J; junction bases unmatched: 12. CDR3 length: 17 amino acids. The germline V gene encodes CDR1 DFQATT and CDR2 SNEGSKA (reference sequence). The CDR3 region has the DNA TGCAGTGCCTTAGGACTAGCGGGGCAAGCCCCCACCGGGGAGCTGTTTTTT. It specifies CSALGLAGQAPTGELFF.

This clonotype came up many times. This sequence joins TRBV7-3 and TRBJ2-3, with a tentative D call TRBD1 (6 bases). The CDR3 is made up of 15 amino acids. The V and J ends lost 5 bases and 2 bases respectively, with 14 bases between them. The germline CDR1 and CDR2 sequences are SGHTA and FQGTGA. CDR3 protein: CASSARGSHTDTQYF. CDR3 DNA sequence: TGTGCCAGCAGCGCTAGGGGGTCCCACACAGATACGCAGTATTTT.